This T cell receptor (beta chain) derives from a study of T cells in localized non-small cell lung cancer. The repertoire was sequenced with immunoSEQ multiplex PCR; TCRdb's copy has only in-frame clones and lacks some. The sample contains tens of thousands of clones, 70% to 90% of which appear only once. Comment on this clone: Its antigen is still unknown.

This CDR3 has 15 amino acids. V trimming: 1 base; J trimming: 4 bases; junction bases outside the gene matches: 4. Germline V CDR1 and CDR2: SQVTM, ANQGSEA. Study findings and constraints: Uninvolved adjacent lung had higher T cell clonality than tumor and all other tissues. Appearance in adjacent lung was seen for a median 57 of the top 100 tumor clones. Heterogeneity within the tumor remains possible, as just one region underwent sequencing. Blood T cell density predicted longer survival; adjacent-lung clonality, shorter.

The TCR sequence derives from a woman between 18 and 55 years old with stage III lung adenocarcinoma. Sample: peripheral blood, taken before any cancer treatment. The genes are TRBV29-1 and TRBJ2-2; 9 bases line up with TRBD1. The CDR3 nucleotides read TGCAGCGTTGAAGGCCCGACAGGGGGCACCGGGGAGCTGTTTTTT. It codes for CSVEGPTGGTGELFF.